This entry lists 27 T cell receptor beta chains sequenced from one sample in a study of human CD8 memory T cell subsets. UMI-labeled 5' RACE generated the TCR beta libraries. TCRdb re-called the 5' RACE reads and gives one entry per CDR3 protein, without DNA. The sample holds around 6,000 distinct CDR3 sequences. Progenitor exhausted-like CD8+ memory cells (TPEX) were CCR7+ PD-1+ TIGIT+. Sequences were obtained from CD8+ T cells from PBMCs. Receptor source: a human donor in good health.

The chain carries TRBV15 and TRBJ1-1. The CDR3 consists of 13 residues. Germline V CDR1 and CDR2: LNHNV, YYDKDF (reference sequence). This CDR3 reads CATSRDRQTEAFF. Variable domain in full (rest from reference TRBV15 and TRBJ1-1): DAMVIQNPRYQVTQFGKPVTLSCSQTLNHNVMYWYQQKSSQAPKLLFHYYDKDFNNEADTPDNFQSRRPNTSFCFLDIRSPGLGDTAMYLCATSRDRQTEAFFGQGTRLTVV.

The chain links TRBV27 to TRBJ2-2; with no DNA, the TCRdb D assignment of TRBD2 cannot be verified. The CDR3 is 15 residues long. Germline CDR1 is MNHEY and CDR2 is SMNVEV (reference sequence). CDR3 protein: CASSSTSGNTGELFF.

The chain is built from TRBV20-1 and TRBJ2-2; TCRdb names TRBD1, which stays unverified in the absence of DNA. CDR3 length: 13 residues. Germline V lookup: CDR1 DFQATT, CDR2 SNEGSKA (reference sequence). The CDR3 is CSAPGGYTGELFF.

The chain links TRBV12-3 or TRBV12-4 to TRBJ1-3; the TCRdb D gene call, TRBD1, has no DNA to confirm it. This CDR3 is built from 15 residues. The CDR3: CASSPVKGFGNTIYF.

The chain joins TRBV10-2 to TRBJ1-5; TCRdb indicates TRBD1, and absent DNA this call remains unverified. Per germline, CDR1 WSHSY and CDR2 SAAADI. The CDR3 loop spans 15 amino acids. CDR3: CASSRATYGNQPQHF.

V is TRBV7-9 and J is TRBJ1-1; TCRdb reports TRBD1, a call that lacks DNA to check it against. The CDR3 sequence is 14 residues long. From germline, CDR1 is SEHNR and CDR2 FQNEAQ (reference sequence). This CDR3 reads CASSIRGSDTEAFF. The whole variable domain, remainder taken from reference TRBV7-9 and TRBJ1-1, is DTGVSQNPRHKITKRGQNVTFRCDPISEHNRLYWYRQTLGQGPEFLTYFQNEAQLEKSRLLSDRFSAERPKGSFSTLEIQRTEQGDSAMYLCASSIRGSDTEAFFGQGTRLTVV.

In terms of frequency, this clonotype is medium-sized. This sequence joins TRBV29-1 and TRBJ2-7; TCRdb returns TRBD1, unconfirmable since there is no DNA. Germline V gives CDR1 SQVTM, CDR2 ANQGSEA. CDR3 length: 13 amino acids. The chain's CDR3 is CSVTDGKDYEQYF.

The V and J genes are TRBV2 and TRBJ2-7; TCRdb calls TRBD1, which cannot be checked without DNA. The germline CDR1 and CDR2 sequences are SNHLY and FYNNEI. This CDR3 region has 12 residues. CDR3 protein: CASMGQSYEQYF.

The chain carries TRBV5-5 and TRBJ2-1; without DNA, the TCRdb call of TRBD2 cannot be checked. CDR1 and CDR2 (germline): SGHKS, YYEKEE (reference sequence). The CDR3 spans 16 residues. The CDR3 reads CASSYFIGTSVNEQFF. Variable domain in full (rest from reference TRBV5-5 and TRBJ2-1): DAGVTQSPTHLIKTRGQQVTLRCSPISGHKSVSWYQQVLGQGPQFIFQYYEKEERGRGNFPDRFSARQFPNYSSELNVNALLLGDSALYLCASSYFIGTSVNEQFFGPGTRLTVL.

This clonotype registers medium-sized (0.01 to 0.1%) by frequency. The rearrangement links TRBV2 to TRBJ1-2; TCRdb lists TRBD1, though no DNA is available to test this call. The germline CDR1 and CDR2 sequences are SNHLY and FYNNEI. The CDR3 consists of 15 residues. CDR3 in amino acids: CASSEMPRPLYGYTF. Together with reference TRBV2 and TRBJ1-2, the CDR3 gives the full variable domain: EPEVTQTPSHQVTQMGQEVILRCVPISNHLYFYWYRQILGQKVEFLVSFYNNEISEKSEIFDDQFSVERPDGSNFTLKIRSTKLEDSAMYFCASSEMPRPLYGYTFGSGTRLTVV.

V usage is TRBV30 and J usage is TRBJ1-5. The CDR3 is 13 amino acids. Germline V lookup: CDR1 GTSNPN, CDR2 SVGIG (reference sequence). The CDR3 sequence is CAWSVGSNQPQHF.

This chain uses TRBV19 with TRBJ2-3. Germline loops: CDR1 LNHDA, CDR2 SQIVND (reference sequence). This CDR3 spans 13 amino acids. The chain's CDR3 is CASSPGVADTQYF.

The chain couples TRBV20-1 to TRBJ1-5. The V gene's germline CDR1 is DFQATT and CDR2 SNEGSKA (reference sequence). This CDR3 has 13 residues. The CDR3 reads CSAQDGRNQPQHF.

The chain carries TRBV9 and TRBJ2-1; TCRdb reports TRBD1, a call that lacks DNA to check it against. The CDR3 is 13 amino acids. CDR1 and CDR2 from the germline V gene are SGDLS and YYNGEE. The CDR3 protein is CASSVGQGNEQFF. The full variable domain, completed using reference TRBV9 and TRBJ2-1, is DSGVTQTPKHLITATGQRVTLRCSPRSGDLSVYWYQQSLDQGLQFLIQYYNGEERAKGNILERFSAQQFPDLHSELNLSSLELGDSALYFCASSVGQGNEQFFGPGTRLTVL.

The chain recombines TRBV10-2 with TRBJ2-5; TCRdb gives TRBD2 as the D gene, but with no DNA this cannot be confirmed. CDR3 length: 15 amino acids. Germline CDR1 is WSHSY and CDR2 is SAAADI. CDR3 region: CASSTGTSLQETQYF.

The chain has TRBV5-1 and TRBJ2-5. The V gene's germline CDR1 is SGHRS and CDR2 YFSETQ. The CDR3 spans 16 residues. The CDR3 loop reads CASSFGVADTQETQYF.

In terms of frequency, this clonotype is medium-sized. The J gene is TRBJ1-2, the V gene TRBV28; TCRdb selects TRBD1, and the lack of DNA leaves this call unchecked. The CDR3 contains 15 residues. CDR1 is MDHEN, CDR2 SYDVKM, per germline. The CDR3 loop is CASSRPTGLDYGYTF.

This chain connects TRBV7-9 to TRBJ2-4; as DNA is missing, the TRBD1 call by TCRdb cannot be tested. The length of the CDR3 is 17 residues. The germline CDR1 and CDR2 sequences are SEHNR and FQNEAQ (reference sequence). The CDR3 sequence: CASSLGGYGRGENIQYF.

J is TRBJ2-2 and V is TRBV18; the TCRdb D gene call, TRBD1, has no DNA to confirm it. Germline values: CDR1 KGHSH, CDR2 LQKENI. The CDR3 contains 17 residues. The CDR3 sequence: CASSPSSGPAGTGELFF.

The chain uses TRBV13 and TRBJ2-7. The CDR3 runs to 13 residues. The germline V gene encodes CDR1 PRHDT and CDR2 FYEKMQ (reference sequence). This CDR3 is CASSLGLTREQYF.

The CDR3 sequence: CASSPTIGTSGRRWNEQFF. The chain carries TRBV28 and TRBJ2-1; TCRdb's D call of TRBD2 is untestable without DNA. In germline, CDR1 is MDHEN, CDR2 SYDVKM. The CDR3 totals 19 residues.

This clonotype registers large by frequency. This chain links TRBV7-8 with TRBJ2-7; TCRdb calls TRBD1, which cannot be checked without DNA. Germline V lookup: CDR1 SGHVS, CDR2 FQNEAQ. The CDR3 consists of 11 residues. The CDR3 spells CASTRGHEQYF.

The CDR3 is CAISDLSRELFF. The V gene is TRBV10-3, the J gene TRBJ1-4; TCRdb outputs TRBD1, but without DNA this stays unchecked. The germline V gene encodes CDR1 ENHRY and CDR2 SYGVKD. The CDR3 has 12 residues.

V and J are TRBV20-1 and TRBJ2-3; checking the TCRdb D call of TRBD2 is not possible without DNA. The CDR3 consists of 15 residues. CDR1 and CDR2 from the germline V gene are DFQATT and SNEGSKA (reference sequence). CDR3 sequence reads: CSARGLATSTDTQYF.

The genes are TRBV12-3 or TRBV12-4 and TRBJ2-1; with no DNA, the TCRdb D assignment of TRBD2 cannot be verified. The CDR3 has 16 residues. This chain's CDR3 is CASSPRFSGWDNEQFF.

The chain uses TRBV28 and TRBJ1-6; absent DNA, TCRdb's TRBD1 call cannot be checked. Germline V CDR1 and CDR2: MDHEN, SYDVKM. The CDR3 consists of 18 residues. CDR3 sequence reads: CASRPIGYQGKDNSPLHF.

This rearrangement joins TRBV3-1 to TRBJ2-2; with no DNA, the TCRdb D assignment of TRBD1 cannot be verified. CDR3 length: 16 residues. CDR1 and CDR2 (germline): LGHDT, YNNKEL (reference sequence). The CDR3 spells CASSLGGPKGTGELFF.